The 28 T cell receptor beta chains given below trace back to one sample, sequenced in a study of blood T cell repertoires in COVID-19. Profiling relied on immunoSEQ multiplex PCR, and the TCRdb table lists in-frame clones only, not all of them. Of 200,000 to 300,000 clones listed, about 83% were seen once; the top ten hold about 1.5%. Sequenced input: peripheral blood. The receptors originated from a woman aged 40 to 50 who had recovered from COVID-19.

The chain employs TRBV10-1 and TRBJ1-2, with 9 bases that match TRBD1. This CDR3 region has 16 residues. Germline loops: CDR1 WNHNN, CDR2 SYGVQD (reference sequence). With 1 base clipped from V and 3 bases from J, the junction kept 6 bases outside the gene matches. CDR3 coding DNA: TGCGCCAGCAGTGAGTATATACAGGGGGCTGACTATGGCTACACCTTC. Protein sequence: CASSEYIQGADYGYTF.

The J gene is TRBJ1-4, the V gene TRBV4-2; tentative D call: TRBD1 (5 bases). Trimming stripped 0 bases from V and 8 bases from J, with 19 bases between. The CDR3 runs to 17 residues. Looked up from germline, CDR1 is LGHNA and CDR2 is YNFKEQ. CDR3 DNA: TGTGCCAGCAGCCAAGATTTGTTTGGGTCGTACAGGGAAAAACTGTTTTTT. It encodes CASSQDLFGSYREKLFF.

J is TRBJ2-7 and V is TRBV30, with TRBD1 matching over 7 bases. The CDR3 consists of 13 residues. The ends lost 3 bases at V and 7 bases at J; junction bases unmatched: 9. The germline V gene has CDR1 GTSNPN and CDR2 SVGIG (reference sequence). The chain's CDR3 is CAWRTGPLGEQYF. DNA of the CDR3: TGTGCCTGGAGGACAGGGCCTCTGGGGGAGCAGTACTTC.

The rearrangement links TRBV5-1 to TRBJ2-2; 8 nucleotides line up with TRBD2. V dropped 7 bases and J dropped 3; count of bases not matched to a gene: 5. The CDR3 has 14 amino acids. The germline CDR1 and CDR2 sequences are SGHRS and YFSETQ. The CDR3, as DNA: TGCGCCAGCTCTGGAGCGGGGGACACCGGGGAGCTGTTTTTT. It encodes CASSGAGDTGELFF.

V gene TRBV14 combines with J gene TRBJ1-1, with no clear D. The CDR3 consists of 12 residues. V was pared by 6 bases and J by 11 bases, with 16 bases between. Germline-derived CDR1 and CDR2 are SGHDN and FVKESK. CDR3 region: CASSRMEEEAFF. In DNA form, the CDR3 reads TGTGCCAGCAGTCGAATGGAGGAAGAGGCTTTCTTT.

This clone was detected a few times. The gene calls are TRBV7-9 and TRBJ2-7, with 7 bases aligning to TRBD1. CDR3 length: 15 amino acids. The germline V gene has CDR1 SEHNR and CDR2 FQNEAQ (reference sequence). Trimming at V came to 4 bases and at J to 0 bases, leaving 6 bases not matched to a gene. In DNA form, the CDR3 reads TGTGCCAGCAGCTACAGGGGTCAGGGCTCCTACGAGCAGTACTTC. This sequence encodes CASSYRGQGSYEQYF. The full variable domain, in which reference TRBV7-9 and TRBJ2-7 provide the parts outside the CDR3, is DTGVSQNPRHKITKRGQNVTFRCDPISEHNRLYWYRQTLGQGPEFLTYFQNEAQLEKSRLLSDRFSAERPKGSFSTLEIQRTEQGDSAMYLCASSYRGQGSYEQYFGPGTRLTVT.

The CDR3 DNA reads TGTGCCAGTAGTATCAAGGGAGGGGAGCAGTACTTC. Translated, it gives CASSIKGGEQYF. The J gene is TRBJ2-7, the V gene TRBV19; 7 nucleotides line up with TRBD2. Trimming removed 3 bases from V and 7 bases from J; junction bases left unmatched: 3. Looked up from germline, CDR1 is LNHDA and CDR2 is SQIVND (reference sequence). This CDR3 has 12 amino acids.

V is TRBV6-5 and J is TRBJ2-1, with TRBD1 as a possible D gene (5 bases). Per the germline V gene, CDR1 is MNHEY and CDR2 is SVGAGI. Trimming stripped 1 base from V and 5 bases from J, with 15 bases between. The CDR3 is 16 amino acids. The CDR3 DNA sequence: TGTGCCAGCAGTTACTTTGGGGCCTCCGAACACAATGAGCAGTTCTTC. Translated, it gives CASSYFGASEHNEQFF.

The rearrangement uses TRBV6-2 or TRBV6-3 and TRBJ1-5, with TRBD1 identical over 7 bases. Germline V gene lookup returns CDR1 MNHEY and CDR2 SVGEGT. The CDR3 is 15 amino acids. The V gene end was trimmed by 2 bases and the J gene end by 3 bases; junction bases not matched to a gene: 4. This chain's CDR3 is CASSYRTGPNQPQHF. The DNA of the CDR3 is TGTGCCAGCAGTTACCGGACAGGACCCAATCAGCCCCAGCATTTT.

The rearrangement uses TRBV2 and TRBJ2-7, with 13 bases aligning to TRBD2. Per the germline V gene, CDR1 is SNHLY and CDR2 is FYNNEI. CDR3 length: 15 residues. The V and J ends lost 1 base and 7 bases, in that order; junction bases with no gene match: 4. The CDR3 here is CASSEVGLAGKEQYF. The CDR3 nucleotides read TGTGCCAGCAGTGAAGTGGGACTAGCGGGGAAAGAGCAGTACTTC.

The CDR3: CASSLASTGQTYGYTF. CDR3 DNA sequence: TGTGCCAGCAGCTTAGCCTCGACAGGGCAGACCTATGGCTACACCTTC. The rearrangement uses TRBV11-3 and TRBJ1-2; TRBD1 agrees at 7 bases. V was clipped by 1 base and J by 4 bases; unmatched bases: 9. The CDR3 is 16 residues long. Germline V gene lookup returns CDR1 SGHNT and CDR2 YENEEA.

CDR3 nucleotides: TGTGCCAGCTCGGTGGGGGGACCGGATTCACCCCTCCACTTT. The encoded protein is CASSVGGPDSPLHF. The chain couples TRBV18 to TRBJ1-6; possibly TRBD1 for D (5 bases). From germline, CDR1 is KGHSH and CDR2 LQKENI. The V end lost 6 bases, the J end lost 8 bases, and 14 bases lay between the germline ends. The CDR3 is 14 residues long.

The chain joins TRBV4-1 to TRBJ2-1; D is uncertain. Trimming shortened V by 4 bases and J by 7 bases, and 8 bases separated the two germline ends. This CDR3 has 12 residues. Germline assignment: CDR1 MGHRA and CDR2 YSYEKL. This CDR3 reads CASSPPGNEQFF. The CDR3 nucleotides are TGCGCCAGCAGCCCCCCGGGTAATGAGCAGTTCTTC.

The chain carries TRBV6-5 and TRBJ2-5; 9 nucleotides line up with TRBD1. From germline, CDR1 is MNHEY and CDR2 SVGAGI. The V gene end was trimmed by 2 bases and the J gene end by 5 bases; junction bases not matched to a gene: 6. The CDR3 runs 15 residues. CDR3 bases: TGTGCCAGCAGTTACGCGGGACAGGGTATGGAGACCCAGTACTTC. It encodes CASSYAGQGMETQYF.

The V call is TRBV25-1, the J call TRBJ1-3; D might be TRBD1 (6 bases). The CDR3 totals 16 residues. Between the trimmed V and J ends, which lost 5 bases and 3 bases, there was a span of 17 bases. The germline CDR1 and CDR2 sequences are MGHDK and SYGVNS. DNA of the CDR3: TGTGCCAGCAGTCCGCTCGGCGGGGGCCTTGGAAACACCATATATTTT. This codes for CASSPLGGGLGNTIYF.

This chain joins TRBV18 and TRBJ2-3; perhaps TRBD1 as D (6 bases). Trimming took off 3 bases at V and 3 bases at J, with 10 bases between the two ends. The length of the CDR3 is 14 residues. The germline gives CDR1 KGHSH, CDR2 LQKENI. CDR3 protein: CASSPGRGTDTQYF. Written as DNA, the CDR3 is TGTGCCAGCTCACCTGGAAGGGGGACAGATACGCAGTATTTT.

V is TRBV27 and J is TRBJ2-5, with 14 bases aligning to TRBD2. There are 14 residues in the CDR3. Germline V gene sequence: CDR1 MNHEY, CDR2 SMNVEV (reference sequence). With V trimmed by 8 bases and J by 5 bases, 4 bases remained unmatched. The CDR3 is CASRLAGGLETQYF. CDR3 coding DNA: TGTGCCAGCCGACTAGCGGGGGGGTTGGAGACCCAGTACTTC.

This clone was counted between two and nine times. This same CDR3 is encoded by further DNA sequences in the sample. The CDR3 reads CASSQEFGGASTDTQYF. The CDR3 coding sequence is TGCGCCAGCAGCCAAGAATTTGGGGGGGCCAGCACAGATACGCAGTATTTT. This chain uses TRBV4-1 with TRBJ2-3; D might be TRBD2 (7 bases). The CDR3 spans 17 residues. The germline gives CDR1 MGHRA, CDR2 YSYEKL. V dropped 0 bases and J dropped 0 bases, with 13 bases sitting between them.

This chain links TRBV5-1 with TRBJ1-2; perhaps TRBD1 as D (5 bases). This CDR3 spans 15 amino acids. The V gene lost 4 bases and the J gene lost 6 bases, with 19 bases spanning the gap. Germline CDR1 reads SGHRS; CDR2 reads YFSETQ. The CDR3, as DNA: TGCGCCAGCAGCCAAGGTCAGGGACTTACAGATGGCTACACCTTC. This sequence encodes CASSQGQGLTDGYTF.

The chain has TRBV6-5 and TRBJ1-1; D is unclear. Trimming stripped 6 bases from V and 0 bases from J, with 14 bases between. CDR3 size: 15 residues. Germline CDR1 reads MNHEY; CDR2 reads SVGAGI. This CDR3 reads CASRSNSFLNTEAFF. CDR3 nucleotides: TGTGCCAGCAGATCGAACAGTTTCCTGAACACTGAAGCTTTCTTT.

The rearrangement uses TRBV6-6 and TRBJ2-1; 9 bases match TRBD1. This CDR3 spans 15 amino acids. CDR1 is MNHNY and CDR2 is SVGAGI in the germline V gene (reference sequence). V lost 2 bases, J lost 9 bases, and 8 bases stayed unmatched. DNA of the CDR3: TGTGCCAGCAGTTACCCTCCCGGGACAGGGTTTGAGCAGTTCTTC. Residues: CASSYPPGTGFEQFF.

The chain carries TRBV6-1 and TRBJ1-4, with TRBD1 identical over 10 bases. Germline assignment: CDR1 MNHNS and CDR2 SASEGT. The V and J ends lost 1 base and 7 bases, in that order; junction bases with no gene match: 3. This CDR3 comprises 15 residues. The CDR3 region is CASSEGTGGVEKLFF. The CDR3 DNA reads TGTGCCAGCAGTGAAGGGACAGGGGGTGTTGAAAAACTGTTTTTT.

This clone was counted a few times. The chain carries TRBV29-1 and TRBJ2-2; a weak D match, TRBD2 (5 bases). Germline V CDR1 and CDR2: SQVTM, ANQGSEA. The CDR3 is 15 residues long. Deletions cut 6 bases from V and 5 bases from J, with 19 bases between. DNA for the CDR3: TGCAGCGTCCCCGAACAGAGGGTCGGGACCGGGGAGCTGTTTTTT. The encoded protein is CSVPEQRVGTGELFF.

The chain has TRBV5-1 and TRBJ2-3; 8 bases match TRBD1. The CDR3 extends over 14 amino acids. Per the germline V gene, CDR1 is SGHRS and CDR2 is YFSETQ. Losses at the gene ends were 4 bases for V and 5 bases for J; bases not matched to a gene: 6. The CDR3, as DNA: TGCGCCAGCAGCCCGGACAGGGCGGGAGATACGCAGTATTTT. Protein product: CASSPDRAGDTQYF. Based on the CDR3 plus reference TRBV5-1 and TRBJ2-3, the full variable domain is KAGVTQTPRYLIKTRGQQVTLSCSPISGHRSVSWYQQTPGQGLQFLFEYFSETQRNKGNFPGRFSGRQFSNSRSEMNVSTLELGDSALYLCASSPDRAGDTQYFGPGTRLTVL.

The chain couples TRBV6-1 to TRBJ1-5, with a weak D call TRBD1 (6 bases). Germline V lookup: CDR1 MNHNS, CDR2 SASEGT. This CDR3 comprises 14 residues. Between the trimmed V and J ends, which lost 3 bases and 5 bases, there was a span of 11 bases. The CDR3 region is CASSDGGAYQPQHF. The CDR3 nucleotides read TGTGCCAGCAGTGATGGGGGCGCCTATCAGCCCCAGCATTTT.

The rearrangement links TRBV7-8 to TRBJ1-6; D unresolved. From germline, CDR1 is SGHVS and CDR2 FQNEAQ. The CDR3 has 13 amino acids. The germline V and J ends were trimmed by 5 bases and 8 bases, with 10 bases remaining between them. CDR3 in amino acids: CASSLNRDSPLHF. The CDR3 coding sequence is TGTGCCAGCAGCCTAAATCGGGATTCACCCCTCCACTTT.

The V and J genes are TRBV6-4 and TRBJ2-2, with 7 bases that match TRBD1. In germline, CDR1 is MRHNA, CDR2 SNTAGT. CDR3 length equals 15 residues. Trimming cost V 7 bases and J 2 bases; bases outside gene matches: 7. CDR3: CASKLTGTNTGELFF. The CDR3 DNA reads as TGTGCCAGCAAACTGACAGGGACAAACACCGGGGAGCTGTTTTTT.

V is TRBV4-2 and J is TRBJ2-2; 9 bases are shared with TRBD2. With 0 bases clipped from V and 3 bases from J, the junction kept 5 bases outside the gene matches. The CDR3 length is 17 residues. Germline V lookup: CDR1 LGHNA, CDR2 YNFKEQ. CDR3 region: CASSQEPSGAYTGELFF. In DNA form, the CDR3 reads TGTGCCAGCAGCCAAGAGCCTAGCGGGGCGTACACCGGGGAGCTGTTTTTT.